This TCR beta chain was found in a study of technical replicates of blood from a few donors. The CDR3 is made up of 16 amino acids. The V and J ends lost 4 bases and 3 bases respectively, with 18 bases between them. The germline CDR1 and CDR2 sequences are SGHDN and FVKESK. The assay was immunoSEQ multiplex PCR, and TCRdb's table has in-frame clones only and misses some. This sample has approximately 50,000 clones, with about 96% found just once. The material sequenced was T cells isolated from PBMCs. The receptor's source is a human donor in good health. The V and J genes are TRBV14 and TRBJ1-1; no clear D gene. In DNA, the CDR3 is TGTGCCAGCAGCCTAAGCTTATTTGACGGAGACACTGAAGCTTTCTTT. Translated: CASSLSLFDGDTEAFF.